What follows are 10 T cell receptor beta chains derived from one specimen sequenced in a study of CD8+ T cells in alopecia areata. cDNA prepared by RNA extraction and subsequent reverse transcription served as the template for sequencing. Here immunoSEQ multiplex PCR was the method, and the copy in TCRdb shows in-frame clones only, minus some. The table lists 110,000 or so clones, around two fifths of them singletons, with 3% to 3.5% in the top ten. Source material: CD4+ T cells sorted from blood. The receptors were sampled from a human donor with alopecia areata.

The CDR3 region is CASRSQRSSGYTF. Here the CDR3 DNA reads TGTGCCAGCAGGTCCCAAAGAAGCTCTGGCTACACCTTC. V and J are TRBV2 and TRBJ1-2, with no clear D. With 6 bases removed from V and 7 bases from J, the gap between germline ends came to 15 bases. There are 13 residues in the CDR3. The V gene's germline CDR1 is SNHLY and CDR2 FYNNEI.

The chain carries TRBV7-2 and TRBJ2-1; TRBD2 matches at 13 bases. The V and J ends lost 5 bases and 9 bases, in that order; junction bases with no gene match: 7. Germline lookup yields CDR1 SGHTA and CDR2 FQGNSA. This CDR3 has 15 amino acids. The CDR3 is CASSGGLAGVTEQFF. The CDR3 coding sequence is TGTGCCAGCAGCGGAGGACTAGCGGGAGTTACTGAGCAGTTCTTC.

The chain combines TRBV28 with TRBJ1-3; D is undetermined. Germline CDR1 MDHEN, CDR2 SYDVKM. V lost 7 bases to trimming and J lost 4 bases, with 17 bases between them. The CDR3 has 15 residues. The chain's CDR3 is CASTPTRGVGNTIYF. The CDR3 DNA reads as TGTGCCAGCACCCCTACTCGGGGAGTCGGAAACACCATATATTTT.

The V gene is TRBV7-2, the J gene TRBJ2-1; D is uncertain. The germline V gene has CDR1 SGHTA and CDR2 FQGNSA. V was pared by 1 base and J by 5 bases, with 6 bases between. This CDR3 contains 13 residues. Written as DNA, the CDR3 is TGTGCCAGCAGCTTAGGAGCCGACAATGAGCAGTTCTTC. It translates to CASSLGADNEQFF.

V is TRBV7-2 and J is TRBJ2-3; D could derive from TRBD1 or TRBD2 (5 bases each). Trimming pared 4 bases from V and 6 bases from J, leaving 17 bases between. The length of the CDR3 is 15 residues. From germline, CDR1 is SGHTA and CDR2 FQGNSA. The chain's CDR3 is CASSSYFGAADTQYF. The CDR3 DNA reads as TGTGCCAGCAGCTCCTACTTCGGGGCCGCGGATACGCAGTATTTT.

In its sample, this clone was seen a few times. The CDR3 nucleotides are TGCGCCAGCAGCTTGGAGGCGGGAGAACGGTACGAGCAGTACTTC. Encoded protein: CASSLEAGERYEQYF. The gene calls are TRBV5-1 and TRBJ2-5; TRBD2 aligns across 7 bases. The closer fit of TRBJ2-7 to the DNA end suggests the J call may be wrong. The CDR3 extends over 15 amino acids. From germline, CDR1 is SGHRS and CDR2 YFSETQ.

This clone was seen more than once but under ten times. The CDR3 nucleotides read TGCAGCGTTGAAGGGGATGGACCCCTGGGGGAAAAACTGTTTTTT. Its protein product is CSVEGDGPLGEKLFF. The gene calls are TRBV29-1 and TRBJ1-4, with D uncertain. The CDR3 spans 15 residues. Deletions cut 1 base from V and 8 bases from J, with 17 bases between. Germline CDR1 SQVTM, CDR2 ANQGSEA.

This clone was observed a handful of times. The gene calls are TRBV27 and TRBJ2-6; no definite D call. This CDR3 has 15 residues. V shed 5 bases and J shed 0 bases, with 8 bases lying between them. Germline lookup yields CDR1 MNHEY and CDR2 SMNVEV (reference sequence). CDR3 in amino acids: CASSPSRSGANVLTF. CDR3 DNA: TGTGCCAGCAGTCCGTCTCGCTCTGGGGCCAACGTCCTGACTTTC.

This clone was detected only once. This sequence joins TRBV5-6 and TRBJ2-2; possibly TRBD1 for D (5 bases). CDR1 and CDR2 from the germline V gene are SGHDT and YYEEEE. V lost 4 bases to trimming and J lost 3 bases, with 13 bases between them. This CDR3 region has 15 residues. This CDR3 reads CASSLLGVDTGELFF. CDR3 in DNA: TGTGCCAGCAGCCTCCTAGGGGTTGACACCGGGGAGCTGTTTTTT.

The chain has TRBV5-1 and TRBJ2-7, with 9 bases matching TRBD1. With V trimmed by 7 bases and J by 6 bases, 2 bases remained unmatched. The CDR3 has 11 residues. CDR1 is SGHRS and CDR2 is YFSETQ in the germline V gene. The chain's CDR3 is CASAGQGEQYF. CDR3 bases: TGCGCCAGCGCGGGACAGGGCGAGCAGTACTTC.